The present TCR beta chain was sequenced within a study of CD8 T cells in ankylosing spondylitis. General observations from the study: Certain motif variants had earlier appeared in reactive arthritis synovial fluid and blood. Disease-linked clones reportedly showed significant enrichment in matched ankylosing spondylitis synovial fluid. Disease-linked clones were CD8+ and relatively rare in peripheral blood. About 8 highly homologous variants made up a TCR beta motif, and this motif appeared characteristic of ankylosing spondylitis blood.

The CDR3 spans 14 residues. V lost 8 bases and J lost 4, with 12 bases in between. In this sample, this clonotype turned up a few times. Its antigen remains unknown. Libraries of TCR beta came from quantitative 5'-RACE with molecular barcodes. Via MiXCR, TCRdb re-called the 5' RACE reads, giving one row per CDR3 protein. The sample includes a few hundred thousand distinct CDR3 sequences, around 17% of them seen just once. This TCR was recovered from a male donor with ankylosing spondylitis. The sample was blood, either unsorted or a sorted T cell fraction (not recorded which). This chain links TRBV12-3 or TRBV12-4 with TRBJ1-6; D call uncertain. For the CDR3, the DNA is TGTGCCAGCGCAACCTCGGAATATAATTCACCCCTCCACTTT. Amino acid sequence: CASATSEYNSPLHF.